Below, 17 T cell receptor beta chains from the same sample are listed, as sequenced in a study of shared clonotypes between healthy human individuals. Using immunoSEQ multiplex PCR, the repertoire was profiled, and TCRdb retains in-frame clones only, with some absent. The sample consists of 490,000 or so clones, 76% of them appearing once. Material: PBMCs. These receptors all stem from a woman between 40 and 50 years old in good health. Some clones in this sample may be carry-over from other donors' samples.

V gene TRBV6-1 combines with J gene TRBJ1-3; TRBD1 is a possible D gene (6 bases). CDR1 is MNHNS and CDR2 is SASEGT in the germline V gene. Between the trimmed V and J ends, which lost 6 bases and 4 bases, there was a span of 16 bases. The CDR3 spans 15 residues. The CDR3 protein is CASRELQGTGNTIYF. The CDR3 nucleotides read TGTGCCAGCAGGGAACTACAGGGAACGGGAAACACCATATATTTT.

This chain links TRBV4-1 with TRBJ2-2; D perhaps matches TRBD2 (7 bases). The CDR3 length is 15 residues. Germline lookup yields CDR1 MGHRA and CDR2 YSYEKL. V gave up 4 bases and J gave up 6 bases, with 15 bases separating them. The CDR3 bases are TGCGCCAGCAGCCCCCATGCGGGGGCGGCCGGGGAGCTGTTTTTT. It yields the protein CASSPHAGAAGELFF.

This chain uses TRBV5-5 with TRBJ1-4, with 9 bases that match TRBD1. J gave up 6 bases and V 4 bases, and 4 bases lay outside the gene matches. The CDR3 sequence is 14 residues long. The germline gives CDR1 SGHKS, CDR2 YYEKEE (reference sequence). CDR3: CASSPWTGDEKLFF. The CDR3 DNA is TGTGCCAGCAGCCCTTGGACAGGGGATGAAAAACTGTTTTTT.

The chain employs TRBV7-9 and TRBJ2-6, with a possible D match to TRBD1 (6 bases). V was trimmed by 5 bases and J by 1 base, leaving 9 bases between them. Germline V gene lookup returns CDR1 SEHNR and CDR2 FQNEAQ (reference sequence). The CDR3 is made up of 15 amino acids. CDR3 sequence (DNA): TGTGCCAGCAGCCACGACAGGTCTGGGGCCAACGTCCTGACTTTC. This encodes CASSHDRSGANVLTF.

The CDR3 region is CASSLDPLGAGGNTEAFF. CDR3 coding DNA: TGTGCCAGCAGCTTAGATCCGCTGGGGGCAGGGGGGAACACTGAAGCTTTCTTT. This sequence joins TRBV11-2 and TRBJ1-1; 7 bases are shared with TRBD1. J gave up 1 base and V 0 bases, and 11 bases lay outside the gene matches. CDR3 length equals 18 residues. Per the germline V gene, CDR1 is SGHAT and CDR2 is FQNNGV.

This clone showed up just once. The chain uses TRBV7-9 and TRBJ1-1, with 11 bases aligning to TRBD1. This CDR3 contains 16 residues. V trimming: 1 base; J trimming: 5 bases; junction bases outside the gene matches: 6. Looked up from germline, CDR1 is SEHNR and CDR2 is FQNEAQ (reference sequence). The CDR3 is CASSLGTGGVRTEAFF. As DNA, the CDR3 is TGTGCCAGCAGCTTAGGGACAGGGGGCGTTAGGACTGAAGCTTTCTTT.

The CDR3, as DNA: TGCGCCAGCAGCTTGAACGGGGCTAACACCGGGGAGCTGTTTTTT. This gives the protein CASSLNGANTGELFF. The gene calls are TRBV5-1 and TRBJ2-2; D possibly uses TRBD1 or TRBD2 (5 bases each). V was shortened by 1 base and J by 2 bases, with 9 bases between the two germline ends. Germline values: CDR1 SGHRS, CDR2 YFSETQ. The CDR3 totals 15 residues.

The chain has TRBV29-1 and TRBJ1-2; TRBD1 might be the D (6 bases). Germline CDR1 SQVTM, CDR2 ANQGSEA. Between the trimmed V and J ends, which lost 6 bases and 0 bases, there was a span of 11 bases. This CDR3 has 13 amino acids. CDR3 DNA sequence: TGCAGCGTCAGGGACACAGCTAACTATGGCTACACCTTC. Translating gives CSVRDTANYGYTF. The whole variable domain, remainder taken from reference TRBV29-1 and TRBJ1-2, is SAVISQKPSRDICQRGTSLTIQCQVDSQVTMMFWYRQQPGQSLTLIATANQGSEATYESGFVIDKFPISRPNLTFSTLTVSNMSPEDSSIYLCSVRDTANYGYTFGSGTRLTVV.

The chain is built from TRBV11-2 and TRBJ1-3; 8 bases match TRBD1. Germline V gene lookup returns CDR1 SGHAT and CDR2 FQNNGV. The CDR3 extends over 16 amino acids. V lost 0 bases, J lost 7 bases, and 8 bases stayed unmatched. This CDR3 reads CASSLDGQGAGNTIYF. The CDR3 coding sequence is TGTGCCAGCAGCTTAGACGGACAGGGAGCGGGGAACACCATATATTTT. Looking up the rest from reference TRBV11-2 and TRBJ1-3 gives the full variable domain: EAGVAQSPRYKIIEKRQSVAFWCNPISGHATLYWYQQILGQGPKLLIQFQNNGVVDDSQLPKDRFSAERLKGVDSTLKIQPAKLEDSAVYLCASSLDGQGAGNTIYFGEGSWLTVV.

The CDR3, as DNA: TGTGCCAGCAGTAACAGGGTGAACACCGGGGAGCTGTTTTTT. It encodes CASSNRVNTGELFF. This rearrangement joins TRBV28 to TRBJ2-2, with D perhaps TRBD1 (6 bases). Germline V gene data show CDR1 as MDHEN and CDR2 as SYDVKM. The CDR3 consists of 14 residues. The V end lost 5 bases, the J end lost 1 base, and 8 bases lay between the germline ends.

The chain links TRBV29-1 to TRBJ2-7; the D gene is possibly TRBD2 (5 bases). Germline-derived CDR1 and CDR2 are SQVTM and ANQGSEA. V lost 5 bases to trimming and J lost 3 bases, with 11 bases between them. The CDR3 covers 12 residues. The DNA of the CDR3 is TGCAGCGTTCAACTAGTCGGCTACGAGCAGTACTTC. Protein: CSVQLVGYEQYF.

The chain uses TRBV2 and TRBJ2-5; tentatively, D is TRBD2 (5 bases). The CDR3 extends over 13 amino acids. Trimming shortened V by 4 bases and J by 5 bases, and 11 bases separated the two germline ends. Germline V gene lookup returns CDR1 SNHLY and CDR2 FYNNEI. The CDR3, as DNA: TGTGCCAGCAGTGTCGTCGGGGAGGAGACCCAGTACTTC. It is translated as CASSVVGEETQYF.

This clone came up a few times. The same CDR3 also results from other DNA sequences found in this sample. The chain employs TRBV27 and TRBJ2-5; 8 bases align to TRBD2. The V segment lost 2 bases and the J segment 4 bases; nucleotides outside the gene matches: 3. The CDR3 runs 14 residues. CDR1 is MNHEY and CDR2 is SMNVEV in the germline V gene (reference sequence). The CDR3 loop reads CASSLGTSGETQYF. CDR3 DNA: TGTGCCAGCAGTTTAGGTACTAGCGGAGAGACCCAGTACTTC.

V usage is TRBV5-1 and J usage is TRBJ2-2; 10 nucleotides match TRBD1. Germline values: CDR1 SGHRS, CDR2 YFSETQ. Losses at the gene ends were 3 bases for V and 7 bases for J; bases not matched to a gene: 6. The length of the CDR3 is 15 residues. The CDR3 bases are TGCGCCAGCAGCTGGGACAGGGGAGGAGTCGGGGAGCTGTTTTTT. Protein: CASSWDRGGVGELFF.

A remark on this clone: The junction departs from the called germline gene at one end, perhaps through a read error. The CDR3 DNA is TGCAGTGCCCCCGGGTCTGGGACTACTCATTTT. It translates to CSAPGSGTTHF. V usage is TRBV20-1 and J usage is TRBJ2-7; 7 positions match TRBD2. There are 11 residues in the CDR3. CDR1 DFQATT and CDR2 SNEGSKA come from the germline V gene (reference sequence).

The CDR3 coding sequence is TGTGCCAGCAGTACTACAGGCCCGTACGTCGAGCAGTACTTC. As protein: CASSTTGPYVEQYF. J is TRBJ2-7 and V is TRBV27, with a tentative D call TRBD1 (5 bases). The CDR3 extends over 14 amino acids. V shed 5 bases and J shed 6 bases, with 17 bases lying between them. Per germline, CDR1 MNHEY and CDR2 SMNVEV (reference sequence).

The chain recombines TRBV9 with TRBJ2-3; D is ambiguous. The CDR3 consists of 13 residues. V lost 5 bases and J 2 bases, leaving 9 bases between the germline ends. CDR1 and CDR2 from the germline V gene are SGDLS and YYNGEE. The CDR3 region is CASSADNTDTQYF. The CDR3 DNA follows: TGTGCCAGCAGTGCAGACAACACAGATACGCAGTATTTT. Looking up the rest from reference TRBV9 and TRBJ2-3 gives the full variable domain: DSGVTQTPKHLITATGQRVTLRCSPRSGDLSVYWYQQSLDQGLQFLIQYYNGEERAKGNILERFSAQQFPDLHSELNLSSLELGDSALYFCASSADNTDTQYFGPGTRLTVL.